Listed below are T cell receptor beta chains from one sample, sequenced in a study of blood T cells in healthy people across ages. From the 5' RACE reads, TCRdb called clonotypes with MiXCR, one entry per CDR3 protein. The data contain nearly 800,000 distinct CDR3 sequences, more than 50% of them singletons. Sample: blood. Receptors were obtained from a man aged 35 to 55 in good health. Each CDR3 is given with its conserved first and last residue. A D gene is named only where the DNA matches it firmly. A row's size may be missing; if present it is once, few, many or a size class.

j_gene	abundance	d_gene	v_gene	CDR3aa	CDR3nt
TRBJ2-7	few	-	TRBV6-2/TRBV6-3	CASTYGHYEQYF	TGTGCCAGCACCTACGGCCACTACGAGCAGTACTTC
TRBJ1-4	few	-	TRBV2	CASRSGQYEKLFF	TGTGCCAGCAGATCCGGACAGTATGAAAAACTGTTTTTT
TRBJ1-2	few	-	TRBV20-1	CSATRTVNNYGYTF	TGCAGTGCTACCCGAACAGTGAATAACTATGGCTACACCTTC
TRBJ2-3	-	-	TRBV2	CASSTRPQGTDTQYF	TGTGCCAGCAGCACTAGGCCTCAGGGCACAGATACGCAGTATTTT
TRBJ2-7	-	-	TRBV18	CASSPLGGSGPGSYEQYF	TGTGCCAGCTCACCACTTGGGGGGTCAGGCCCAGGCTCCTACGAGCAGTACTTC
TRBJ2-3	-	TRBD2	TRBV20-1	CSASLGASGSYTQYF	TGTAGTGCTTCCCTGGGGGCTAGCGGGAGTTACACGCAGTATTTT
TRBJ2-3	few	-	TRBV6-2/TRBV6-3	CASSQRRLGTDTQYF	TGTGCCAGCAGTCAACGGCGACTGGGGACAGATACGCAGTATTTT
TRBJ2-7	once	TRBD2	TRBV18	CASSPPGSGSRYEQYF	TGTGCCAGCTCACCACCGGGCAGCGGGAGTAGATACGAGCAGTACTTC
TRBJ2-7	-	-	TRBV28	CASRRTSYEQYF	TGTGCCAGCAGACGAACTTCTTACGAGCAGTACTTC
TRBJ2-5	-	-	TRBV3-1	CASSSRRGIGPRQETQYF	TGTGCCAGCAGCTCTCGACGGGGGATTGGCCCCCGCCAAGAGACCCAGTACTTC
TRBJ2-5	many	TRBD2	TRBV11-3	CASSSGGGLARETQYF	TGTGCCAGCAGCTCTGGAGGCGGACTAGCACGAGAGACCCAGTACTTC
TRBJ2-5	many	-	TRBV12-3/TRBV12-4	CASRRGVQETQYF	TGTGCCAGCAGACGGGGTGTCCAAGAGACCCAGTACTTC
TRBJ2-1	-	-	TRBV12-3/TRBV12-4	CASSFGDEQFF	TGTGCCAGCAGTTTTGGTGATGAGCAGTTCTTC
TRBJ2-3	-	TRBD2	TRBV15	CATSRGAGETDTQYF	TGTGCCACCAGCAGAGGGGCGGGAGAGACGGATACGCAGTATTTT
TRBJ1-6	few	-	TRBV4-3	CASSQDGGILGNSPLHF	TGCGCCAGCAGCCAAGATGGGGGGATCCTGGGGAATTCACCCCTCCACTTT
TRBJ2-1	-	TRBD2	TRBV29-1	CSVAKGTSGPYNEQFF	TGCAGCGTTGCGAAAGGGACTAGCGGTCCGTACAATGAGCAGTTCTTC
TRBJ2-1	few	-	TRBV7-2	CASSFPGGLADEQFF	TGTGCCAGCAGCTTTCCGGGGGGCCTTGCCGATGAGCAGTTCTTC
TRBJ2-3	-	-	TRBV20-1	CSARVTPLEQDTQYF	TGCAGTGCTAGAGTGACTCCCTTGGAACAAGATACGCAGTATTTT
TRBJ2-2	-	-	TRBV3-1	CASSQVSAATGELFF	TGTGCCAGCAGCCAAGTCTCAGCGGCCACCGGGGAGCTGTTTTTT
TRBJ2-7	many	-	TRBV12-5	CASGLQGLKQYF	TGTGCTAGTGGTTTACAGGGTTTAAAGCAGTACTTC
TRBJ2-3	-	-	TRBV4-3	CASSQDWDTQYF	TGCGCCAGCAGCCAAGATTGGGATACGCAGTATTTT
TRBJ2-5	few	TRBD2	TRBV7-2	CASSSLSGGAVETQYF	TGTGCCAGCAGCTCTCTTAGCGGGGGGGCCGTAGAGACCCAGTACTTC
TRBJ2-1	-	-	TRBV7-2	CASSPLGLFNEQFF	TGTGCCAGCAGCCCCCTAGGGCTATTCAATGAGCAGTTCTTC
TRBJ2-7	-	-	TRBV7-2	CASSFEDSPRASYEQYF	TGTGCCAGCAGCTTCGAGGACTCTCCGCGGGCGAGCTACGAGCAGTACTTC
TRBJ1-2	-	TRBD1	TRBV2	CASTGQGYGYTF	TGTGCCAGCACCGGACAGGGCTATGGCTACACCTTC
TRBJ2-7	-	-	TRBV6-1	CASSEQQGSYEQYF	TGTGCCAGCAGTGAACAACAGGGTTCTTACGAGCAGTACTTC
TRBJ2-1	few	-	TRBV27	CASSPPSGGMLDNEQFF	TGTGCCAGCAGTCCGCCGTCTGGGGGAATGCTTGACAATGAGCAGTTCTTC
TRBJ2-3	-	-	TRBV12-5	CASGLVRNTQYF	TGTGCTAGTGGTTTGGTAAGGAATACGCAGTATTTT
TRBJ2-7	few	-	TRBV6-2/TRBV6-3	CASNLGATGPYEQYF	TGTGCCAGCAATCTGGGGGCCACAGGCCCCTACGAGCAGTACTTC
TRBJ2-5	few	TRBD2	TRBV6-5	CASRSGTSMETQYF	TGTGCCAGCAGATCCGGGACTAGCATGGAGACCCAGTACTTC
TRBJ2-5	-	TRBD2	TRBV3-1	CASSQGGGGLALETQYF	TGTGCCAGCAGCCAAGGAGGAGGGGGACTAGCTTTAGAGACCCAGTACTTC
TRBJ2-7	-	-	TRBV27	CASSFPGPGPSGSGEQYF	TGTGCCAGCAGTTTCCCAGGGCCGGGCCCAAGTGGATCGGGGGAGCAGTACTTC
TRBJ2-1	few	TRBD2	TRBV4-3	CASSQWGLAGVEQFF	TGCGCCAGCAGCCAATGGGGACTAGCGGGAGTTGAGCAGTTCTTC
TRBJ1-6	-	TRBD1	TRBV20-1	CSADGQGLSSPLHF	TGCAGTGCAGACGGACAGGGTTTGTCTTCACCCCTCCACTTT
TRBJ2-7	few	TRBD2	TRBV3-1	CASSRLAGFEQYF	TGTGCCAGCAGCCGCCTAGCGGGGTTCGAGCAGTACTTC
TRBJ2-7	-	-	TRBV29-1	CSVSGGGLYEQYF	TGCAGCGTTAGCGGAGGGGGGCTCTACGAGCAGTACTTC
TRBJ2-7	-	TRBD2	TRBV5-1	CASSRQLAGEDDEQYF	TGCGCCAGCAGCCGACAACTAGCGGGAGAGGACGACGAGCAGTACTTC
TRBJ2-6	few	-	TRBV12-3/TRBV12-4	CAIGHVSGANVLTF	TGTGCCATAGGGCATGTCTCTGGGGCCAACGTCCTGACTTTC
TRBJ2-7	-	-	TRBV3-1	CASSQGTAFYEQYF	TGTGCCAGCAGCCAAGGGACAGCTTTCTACGAGCAGTACTTC
TRBJ2-7	-	TRBD1	TRBV2	CASSIGQVQYF	TGTGCCAGCAGTATCGGACAGGTTCAGTACTTC
TRBJ2-7	-	-	TRBV6-6	CASSYSTPGKSAYEQYF	TGTGCCAGCAGTTACTCGACCCCAGGGAAAAGCGCCTACGAGCAGTACTTC
TRBJ2-4	-	TRBD2	TRBV19	CASTTRELAGTNIQYF	TGTGCCAGTACCACCCGGGAGCTAGCGGGTACAAACATTCAGTACTTC
TRBJ1-1	-	-	TRBV27	CASTLGREAFF	TGTGCCAGCACCTTGGGTCGAGAAGCTTTCTTT
TRBJ1-2	many	-	TRBV28	CASSPPVGRGPAYGYTF	TGTGCCAGCAGTCCTCCCGTAGGCCGGGGTCCGGCATACGGCTACACCTTC
TRBJ2-7	-	TRBD1	TRBV11-2	CASSSDRKSYEQYF	TGTGCCAGCAGCTCGGACAGGAAATCCTACGAGCAGTACTTC
TRBJ2-7	few	TRBD2	TRBV20-1	CSARSDSGIYEQYF	TGCAGTGCTAGATCCGATAGCGGGATCTACGAGCAGTACTTC
TRBJ2-4	-	TRBD1	TRBV20-1	CSARDGTGGRDIQYF	TGCAGTGCTAGAGACGGAACAGGGGGCAGGGACATTCAGTACTTC
TRBJ2-6	-	-	TRBV29-1	CSVVGISGANVLTF	TGCAGCGTCGTTGGCATCTCTGGGGCCAACGTCCTGACTTTC
TRBJ2-1	-	-	TRBV5-1	CASARATQSSYNEQFF	TGCGCCAGCGCTCGCGCAACGCAGAGCTCCTACAATGAGCAGTTCTTC
TRBJ1-6	-	TRBD1	TRBV27	CASSLTGTGVYNSPLHF	TGTGCCAGCAGTTTAACCGGGACAGGGGTCTATAATTCACCCCTCCACTTT
TRBJ1-2	-	-	TRBV7-2	CASRLDSLGGYTF	TGTGCCAGCAGACTAGACAGTTTGGGTGGCTACACCTTC
TRBJ2-7	-	TRBD1	TRBV6-1	CASSDGTGIYEQYF	TGTGCCAGCAGTGACGGGACAGGGATCTACGAGCAGTACTTC
TRBJ2-1	few	TRBD2	TRBV7-9	CASSTPSSGVFNEQFF	TGTGCCAGCAGCACTCCATCTAGCGGGGTCTTCAATGAGCAGTTCTTC
TRBJ2-6	-	TRBD1	TRBV5-6	CASSLVRRQGVAVANVLTF	TGTGCCAGCAGCTTAGTTCGTCGGCAGGGGGTGGCTGTGGCCAACGTCCTGACTTTC
TRBJ2-7	few	TRBD1	TRBV7-6	CASSWGTGDSEQYF	TGTGCCAGCAGCTGGGGGACAGGGGATTCCGAGCAGTACTTC
TRBJ2-3	once	TRBD2	TRBV2	CASRPSLAGGSNEQYF	TGTGCCAGCCGTCCGAGCTTAGCGGGAGGATCAAATGAGCAGTATTTT
TRBJ2-1	-	TRBD1	TRBV6-2/TRBV6-3	CASIETGRDEQFF	TGTGCCAGCATAGAGACAGGGAGAGATGAGCAGTTCTTC
TRBJ2-6	-	TRBD1	TRBV4-3	CASSPSGTGATISGANVLTF	TGCGCCAGCAGCCCTTCCGGGACAGGCGCTACTATCTCTGGGGCCAACGTCCTGACTTTC
TRBJ2-5	-	-	TRBV5-1	CACMESGETQYF	TGCGCCTGCATGGAGAGCGGGGAGACCCAGTACTTC